This T cell receptor (beta chain) comes out of a study of cytomegalovirus exposure and HLA in healthy donors. Regarding the study as a whole: Rarity characterized most TCR sequences, yet some public TCRs appeared in many donors. The CMV antigen specificity of a few CMV-associated chains was confirmed through in vitro analysis.

Method: immunoSEQ multiplex PCR; TCRdb's copy keeps in-frame clones and lacks some. Of tens of thousands of clones in the sample, around 97% were seen once. The V segment lost 1 base and the J segment 10 bases; nucleotides outside the gene matches: 11. Germline CDR1 reads GTSNPN; CDR2 reads SVGIG (reference sequence). The CDR3 has 15 residues. A word on this clone: The target antigen is unknown.

This chain links TRBV30 with TRBJ1-4; TRBD1 matches 8 bases. The receptor was isolated from a woman younger than 35 in good health and CMV-seropositive. The sequenced sample consisted of PBMCs. CDR3 coding DNA: TGTGCCTGGAGTGGGGGACAGGCATTTTCGTCAAAACTGTTTTTT. It translates to CAWSGGQAFSSKLFF.